The 31 T cell receptor beta chains presented below share a single source sample, sequenced in a study of beta chain features in type 1 diabetes. Findings of the study overall: Shortening that was moderate but significant affected the TCRB CDR3s of Type 1 diabetes patients in all four CD4+ subsets.

For these receptors, no antigen is known. What was sequenced were expressed TCRB transcripts, since all of the isolated RNA had been reverse transcribed. TCRdb's copy holds only in-frame clones and misses some; the assay was immunoSEQ multiplex PCR. The table records some 150,000 clones, around an eighth of them present only once. Specimen: central memory CD4+ T cells from blood. The receptors come from a man aged 18-30 years with type 1 diabetes.

The chain is built from TRBV9 and TRBJ2-7; D is perhaps TRBD1 (6 bases). Germline CDR1 reads SGDLS; CDR2 reads YYNGEE. This CDR3 is 15 amino acids long. The V end lost 2 bases, the J end lost 3 bases, and 15 bases lay between the germline ends. The CDR3 nucleotides are TGTGCCAGCAGCGTCCGGGACATGGCAAACTACGAGCAGTACTTC. Translation: CASSVRDMANYEQYF.

The table lists this clone with many counts. V gene TRBV30 combines with J gene TRBJ1-2; TRBD1 matches at 10 bases. Losses at the gene ends were 7 bases for V and 8 bases for J; bases not matched to a gene: 7. Germline loops: CDR1 GTSNPN, CDR2 SVGIG (reference sequence). The CDR3 sequence is 12 residues long. CDR3 DNA: TGTGCCTCCGGGACAGGGGCTCGGGGCTACACCTTC. The encoded protein is CASGTGARGYTF.

As to this clone: Other DNA sequences of this sample code for an identical CDR3. The chain recombines TRBV9 with TRBJ2-7, with 10 bases matching TRBD1. Looked up from germline, CDR1 is SGDLS and CDR2 is YYNGEE. This CDR3 has 17 amino acids. J lost 6 bases, V lost 0 bases, and 12 bases had no gene match. In DNA form, the CDR3 reads TGTGCCAGCAGCGTAGGGCTGCTTGAGGGACAGGGGCGCGAGCAGTACTTC. Residues: CASSVGLLEGQGREQYF.

This clone turned up a few times. This chain uses TRBV5-1 with TRBJ2-3; 8 nucleotides agree with TRBD2. V lost 4 bases and J lost 4; bases outside the gene matches: 8. The CDR3 runs to 15 residues. Germline assignment: CDR1 SGHRS and CDR2 YFSETQ. CDR3 sequence reads: CASSPRGVDADTQYF. The CDR3 nucleotides are TGCGCCAGCAGCCCGCGGGGGGTCGACGCAGATACGCAGTATTTT.

The CDR3 bases are TGTGCCTGGGCCAGGGGACAGGGGGGCCCCTACGAGCAGTACTTC. It is translated as CAWARGQGGPYEQYF. The J gene is TRBJ2-7, the V gene TRBV30, with TRBD1 identical over 11 bases. The CDR3 is 15 amino acids. The V gene end was trimmed by 5 bases and the J gene end by 2 bases; junction bases not matched to a gene: 8. CDR1 is GTSNPN, CDR2 SVGIG, per germline (reference sequence). The whole variable domain, remainder taken from reference TRBV30 and TRBJ2-7, is SQTIHQWPATLVQPVGSPLSLECTVEGTSNPNLYWYRQAAGRGLQLLFYSVGIGQISSEVPQNLSASRPQDRQFILSSKKLLLSDSGFYLCAWARGQGGPYEQYFGPGTRLTVT.

This clone was seen a handful of times. This chain joins TRBV12-5 and TRBJ2-3; tentatively, D is TRBD1 or TRBD2 (5 bases each). This CDR3 is built from 15 residues. V lost 6 bases to trimming and J lost 0 bases, with 13 bases between them. From germline, CDR1 is LGHNT and CDR2 FRNRAP. This CDR3 reads CASGPGTSSTDTQYF. The CDR3 DNA sequence: TGTGCTAGTGGACCAGGGACCTCTAGCACAGATACGCAGTATTTT.

This clone was seen ten or more times. The same CDR3 is also encoded by other DNA sequences in this sample. The J gene is TRBJ2-5, the V gene TRBV7-2, with D hard to call. Trimming shortened V by 1 base and J by 4 bases, and 10 bases separated the two germline ends. Per the germline V gene, CDR1 is SGHTA and CDR2 is FQGNSA. The CDR3 spans 14 residues. CDR3 protein: CASSLGGGRETQYF. The CDR3 DNA is TGTGCCAGCAGCTTAGGTGGTGGCAGAGAGACCCAGTACTTC.

This rearrangement joins TRBV9 to TRBJ1-5, with D uncertain. The CDR3 runs 14 residues. V was pared by 4 bases and J by 1 base, with 9 bases between. Germline loops: CDR1 SGDLS, CDR2 YYNGEE. In nucleotides, the CDR3 is TGTGCCAGCAGCCCCGGACTCAGCAATCAGCCCCAGCATTTT. This translates into CASSPGLSNQPQHF.

The chain is built from TRBV30 and TRBJ1-4; D is perhaps TRBD1 (6 bases). The V and J ends lost 2 bases and 6 bases respectively, with 13 bases between them. This CDR3 spans 14 amino acids. Germline CDR1 GTSNPN, CDR2 SVGIG (reference sequence). The CDR3 nucleotides are TGTGCCTGGAGTCCTTGGGGGGCATATGAAAAACTGTTTTTT. It yields the protein CAWSPWGAYEKLFF. Filled out from reference TRBV30 and TRBJ1-4, the complete variable domain reads SQTIHQWPATLVQPVGSPLSLECTVEGTSNPNLYWYRQAAGRGLQLLFYSVGIGQISSEVPQNLSASRPQDRQFILSSKKLLLSDSGFYLCAWSPWGAYEKLFFGSGTQLSVL.

This clone was seen more than once but under ten times. The chain joins TRBV27 to TRBJ2-7; a possible D gene is TRBD2 (5 bases). Deletions cut 5 bases from V and 4 bases from J, with 21 bases between. CDR1 and CDR2 from the germline V gene are MNHEY and SMNVEV (reference sequence). The CDR3 spans 16 residues. The CDR3: CASSPRDRGFRYEQYF. The DNA for the CDR3 is TGTGCCAGCAGTCCCCGAGATAGAGGGTTCAGGTACGAGCAGTACTTC.

This clone appeared a few times. The chain carries TRBV9 and TRBJ2-1; 12 bases align to TRBD2. Trimming took 2 bases from V and 1 from J; bases not matched to a gene: 7. The V gene's germline CDR1 is SGDLS and CDR2 YYNGEE. The CDR3 is 18 amino acids. Here the CDR3 DNA reads TGTGCCAGCAGCGTGGGACTAGCGGGTCCCCTATCCTACAATGAGCAGTTCTTC. It specifies CASSVGLAGPLSYNEQFF. Drawing the rest from reference TRBV9 and TRBJ2-1, the complete variable domain is DSGVTQTPKHLITATGQRVTLRCSPRSGDLSVYWYQQSLDQGLQFLIQYYNGEERAKGNILERFSAQQFPDLHSELNLSSLELGDSALYFCASSVGLAGPLSYNEQFFGPGTRLTVL.

The table lists this clone with a few counts. The gene calls are TRBV14 and TRBJ2-1, with 8 bases lining up with TRBD1. The ends lost 0 bases at V and 1 base at J; junction bases unmatched: 8. Germline V gene sequence: CDR1 SGHDN, CDR2 FVKESK. CDR3 length: 18 amino acids. CDR3 protein: CASSQETGTGLSYNEQFF. Written as DNA, the CDR3 is TGTGCCAGCAGCCAAGAAACCGGGACAGGATTGTCCTACAATGAGCAGTTCTTC.

This clone was picked up a small number of times. The chain carries TRBV9 and TRBJ1-1; D unclear. The V gene's germline CDR1 is SGDLS and CDR2 YYNGEE. The CDR3 consists of 15 residues. The V end lost 4 bases, the J end lost 6 bases, and 19 bases lay between the germline ends. In nucleotides, the CDR3 is TGTGCCAGCAGCTCCCTGGAGCTTATTAACGCTGAAGCTTTCTTT. Its protein product is CASSSLELINAEAFF.

This clone was found many times. The chain joins TRBV30 to TRBJ2-1; 9 bases are shared with TRBD2. The CDR3 runs 16 residues. V dropped 7 bases and J dropped 5; count of bases not matched to a gene: 15. Per the germline V gene, CDR1 is GTSNPN and CDR2 is SVGIG (reference sequence). The CDR3 loop is CASAFASSGENNEQFF. The CDR3, as DNA: TGTGCCTCCGCATTTGCCTCTAGCGGGGAAAACAATGAGCAGTTCTTC.

A few counts support this clone. This chain joins TRBV18 and TRBJ1-3; D call uncertain. Trimming left V 3 bases short and J 0 bases short, with 6 bases between. The CDR3 consists of 14 residues. CDR1 is KGHSH, CDR2 LQKENI, per germline. Here the CDR3 DNA reads TGTGCCAGCTCACCCATGGACTCTGGAAACACCATATATTTT. Encoded protein: CASSPMDSGNTIYF.

This clone occurred a few times. The chain joins TRBV30 to TRBJ1-2, with D unresolved. From germline, CDR1 is GTSNPN and CDR2 SVGIG (reference sequence). With 0 bases removed from V and 0 bases from J, the gap between germline ends came to 11 bases. CDR3 length: 15 amino acids. The CDR3 nucleotides are TGTGCCTGGAGTGTAAGGGAGACCCCTAACTATGGCTACACCTTC. This translates into CAWSVRETPNYGYTF.

The sample holds a few counts of this clone. V gene TRBV28 combines with J gene TRBJ2-5; D gene unclear. Trimming removed 10 bases at V and 5 bases at J, with 8 bases between. CDR3 length: 10 residues. Per germline, CDR1 MDHEN and CDR2 SYDVKM. CDR3 nucleotide sequence: TGTGCCACCGCCTTGGAGACCCAGTACTTC. As protein: CATALETQYF.

There are many counts of this clone. The genes are TRBV11-3 and TRBJ2-2; possibly TRBD2 for D (5 bases). The CDR3 has 14 residues. Per germline, CDR1 SGHNT and CDR2 YENEEA. Deletions cut 5 bases from V and 5 bases from J, with 12 bases between. The CDR3 loop reads CASSDRRGTGELFF. The CDR3 nucleotides are TGTGCCAGCAGCGATCGGCGCGGGACCGGGGAGCTGTTTTTT.

This clone occurred a few times. This chain joins TRBV14 and TRBJ2-1, with D tentatively TRBD1 (5 bases). Germline loops: CDR1 SGHDN, CDR2 FVKESK. This CDR3 has 13 amino acids. Trimming stripped 4 bases from V and 12 bases from J, with 16 bases between. CDR3 protein: CASSPPAGIVQFF. CDR3 DNA: TGTGCCAGCAGCCCCCCTGCAGGGATCGTGCAGTTCTTC.

The sample holds a few counts of this clone. Other nucleotide sequences from this sample produce the same CDR3. This chain links TRBV2 with TRBJ2-7; D is possibly TRBD1 (6 bases). The CDR3 contains 14 residues. Germline assignment: CDR1 SNHLY and CDR2 FYNNEI. V lost 4 bases and J 0 bases, leaving 10 bases between the germline ends. CDR3 in amino acids: CASSVQGSSYEQYF. The CDR3 DNA reads TGTGCCAGCAGTGTACAGGGAAGCTCCTACGAGCAGTACTTC.

The table lists this clone with a few counts. This rearrangement joins TRBV28 to TRBJ1-2, with 7 bases aligning to TRBD1. The germline gives CDR1 MDHEN, CDR2 SYDVKM. Unmatched junction bases numbered 11, after V lost 6 bases and J lost 4 bases. The CDR3 spans 15 residues. CDR3 sequence reads: CASRLQGPVAYGYTF. The CDR3 DNA reads as TGTGCCAGCAGGCTACAGGGGCCCGTCGCCTATGGCTACACCTTC.

In regard to this clone: Germline and junction disagree at one end, which may indicate a read error. V and J are TRBV4-1 and TRBJ1-2; D gene ambiguous. The CDR3 has 15 residues. Per the germline V gene, CDR1 is MGHRA and CDR2 is YSYEKL. In nucleotides, the CDR3 is TGCGCCAGCAGCCACCTTTCTACGACTCCGGATGGTTACACCTTC. It yields the protein CASSHLSTTPDGYTF.

The chain combines TRBV5-4 with TRBJ2-2; D possibly uses TRBD1 or TRBD2 (6 bases each). The germline V gene encodes CDR1 SGHNT and CDR2 YYREEE (reference sequence). V was trimmed by 4 bases and J by 3 bases, leaving 10 bases between them. The CDR3 loop spans 14 amino acids. The CDR3 region has the DNA TGTGCCAGCAGCGCCGGGGGCTACACCGGGGAGCTGTTTTTT. This translates into CASSAGGYTGELFF.

This clone occurred a few times. The chain links TRBV5-6 to TRBJ2-4, with a weak D call TRBD2 (6 bases). CDR3 length: 16 amino acids. CDR1 SGHDT and CDR2 YYEEEE come from the germline V gene. The V and J ends lost 4 bases and 8 bases respectively, with 22 bases between them. As DNA, the CDR3 is TGTGCCAGCAGCGGGAGGACTACCTCTAAGGGAGACATTCAGTACTTC. It codes for CASSGRTTSKGDIQYF. Variable domain in full (rest from reference TRBV5-6 and TRBJ2-4): DAGVTQSPTHLIKTRGQQVTLRCSPKSGHDTVSWYQQALGQGPQFIFQYYEEEERQRGNFPDRFSGHQFPNYSSELNVNALLLGDSALYLCASSGRTTSKGDIQYFGAGTRLSVL.

The chain is built from TRBV7-2 and TRBJ1-5; D call uncertain. CDR1 is SGHTA and CDR2 is FQGNSA in the germline V gene. The CDR3 length is 14 residues. The V gene lost 1 base and the J gene lost 6 bases, with 10 bases spanning the gap. CDR3 nucleotides: TGTGCCAGCAGCTTAGAGGGAGTCGGTCAGCCCCAGCATTTT. The encoded protein is CASSLEGVGQPQHF.

The CDR3 nucleotides are TGTGCCACTCGGGGCAGGGCCTCCTACAATGAGCAGTTCTTC. Protein sequence: CATRGRASYNEQFF. The rearrangement links TRBV7-2 to TRBJ2-1; D could derive from TRBD1 or TRBD2 (5 bases each). In germline, CDR1 is SGHTA, CDR2 FQGNSA. The CDR3 runs 14 residues. V shed 10 bases and J shed 0 bases, with 13 bases lying between them.

This clone has only a few counts. The chain uses TRBV28 and TRBJ1-4, with D tentatively TRBD1 (6 bases). The germline CDR1 and CDR2 sequences are MDHEN and SYDVKM. CDR3 size: 14 residues. The V and J ends lost 2 bases and 2 bases respectively, with 6 bases between them. The CDR3: CASSLGQTNEKLFF. CDR3 sequence (DNA): TGTGCCAGCAGTTTAGGACAGACTAATGAAAAACTGTTTTTT.

Ten or more counts support this clone. In the same sample, other DNA sequences code for this CDR3. This chain joins TRBV7-2 and TRBJ1-1, with D unresolved. Trimming pared 5 bases from V and 3 bases from J, leaving 10 bases between. Germline CDR1 and CDR2: SGHTA and FQGNSA. The CDR3 covers 13 residues. The CDR3 nucleotides are TGTGCCAGCAGCCGGGGTGAGGACACTGAAGCTTTCTTT. Translation gives CASSRGEDTEAFF.

This chain links TRBV7-9 with TRBJ2-3; possibly TRBD1 or TRBD2 for D (6 bases each). Germline V CDR1 and CDR2: SEHNR, FQNEAQ (reference sequence). The V gene lost 7 bases and the J gene lost 0 bases, with 17 bases spanning the gap. This CDR3 is 16 amino acids long. The CDR3 DNA sequence: TGTGCCAGCACCCAAAGCCGGGGGCTTAGCACAGATACGCAGTATTTT. Protein: CASTQSRGLSTDTQYF.

A few counts support this clone. This chain connects TRBV30 to TRBJ2-2; TRBD2 matches 7 bases. Germline lookup yields CDR1 GTSNPN and CDR2 SVGIG (reference sequence). This CDR3 contains 15 residues. Trimming at V came to 2 bases and at J to 4 bases, leaving 7 bases not matched to a gene. The CDR3: CAWSMGGQVTGELFF. The CDR3 DNA reads TGTGCCTGGAGTATGGGAGGGCAGGTCACCGGGGAGCTGTTTTTT.

This clone was recorded a few times. The V call is TRBV19, the J call TRBJ2-5; tentatively, D is TRBD2 (5 bases). The V gene's germline CDR1 is LNHDA and CDR2 SQIVND (reference sequence). V was shortened by 4 bases and J by 5 bases, with 17 bases between the two germline ends. The CDR3 sequence is 15 residues long. CDR3 sequence (DNA): TGTGCCAGTAGTACCGGCAAGGAGGTATTGGAGACCCAGTACTTC. Its translation: CASSTGKEVLETQYF. The full variable domain, its missing parts supplied by reference TRBV19 and TRBJ2-5, is DGGITQSPKYLFRKEGQNVTLSCEQNLNHDAMYWYRQDPGQGLRLIYYSQIVNDFQKGDIAEGYSVSREKKESFPLTVTSAQKNPTAFYLCASSTGKEVLETQYFGPGTRLLVL.